These 30 T cell receptor beta chains were sequenced from one sample in a study of T cells expressing NK-cell markers. TCRdb reprocessed the 5' RACE reads; each CDR3 protein has one entry and no DNA is given. Its table lists around 130 distinct CDR3 sequences. Sequenced sample: blood T cells: a sorted CD56 or NKG2C T cell subset, CD4+ or CD8+ T cells, or bulk PBMC T cells (not recorded which). The receptor set was obtained from a woman between 18 and 75 years old in good health.

By frequency, this clonotype is medium-sized. V and J are TRBV2 and TRBJ2-7; TCRdb returns TRBD1, unconfirmable since there is no DNA. The CDR3 loop spans 14 amino acids. Germline values: CDR1 SNHLY, CDR2 FYNNEI. CDR3 sequence: CASSVGGRSYEQYF.

Its frequency marks this clonotype as large. This sequence joins TRBV9 and TRBJ1-3; TCRdb selects TRBD1, and the lack of DNA leaves this call unchecked. The germline CDR1 and CDR2 sequences are SGDLS and YYNGEE. This CDR3 is 14 amino acids long. This chain's CDR3 is CASSSLGGINTIYF. The full variable domain, in which reference TRBV9 and TRBJ1-3 provide the parts outside the CDR3, is DSGVTQTPKHLITATGQRVTLRCSPRSGDLSVYWYQQSLDQGLQFLIQYYNGEERAKGNILERFSAQQFPDLHSELNLSSLELGDSALYFCASSSLGGINTIYFGEGSWLTVV.

This clonotype is deemed medium-sized (0.01 to 0.1%) by its frequency. The chain is built from TRBV4-3 and TRBJ2-7; there is no DNA to check the TCRdb D call of TRBD2. Germline values: CDR1 LGHNA, CDR2 YSLEER. The CDR3 consists of 16 residues. The CDR3 region is CASSQGTSGSPYEQYF.

This clonotype shows up as large by frequency. The V gene is TRBV19, the J gene TRBJ1-2; TCRdb returns TRBD1, unconfirmable since there is no DNA. Per germline, CDR1 LNHDA and CDR2 SQIVND (reference sequence). This CDR3 contains 16 residues. CDR3 loop: CASSTPLLQGRRDYTF.

This clonotype is deemed medium-sized by its frequency. This chain uses TRBV27 with TRBJ2-7; TCRdb indicates TRBD1, and absent DNA this call remains unverified. In germline, CDR1 is MNHEY, CDR2 SMNVEV (reference sequence). The CDR3 sequence is 14 residues long. The CDR3 here is CASGQRDRAYEQYF.

V usage is TRBV7-9 and J usage is TRBJ1-4. Germline V gives CDR1 SEHNR, CDR2 FQNEAQ (reference sequence). The CDR3 runs to 12 residues. This chain's CDR3 is CASSSGQEKLFF.

J is TRBJ2-1 and V is TRBV4-3. The CDR3 totals 16 residues. Germline values: CDR1 LGHNA, CDR2 YSLEER. This CDR3 is CASSHWSQEPYNEQFF.

This clonotype is classed as medium-sized by frequency. The rearrangement uses TRBV6-5 and TRBJ2-7; checking the TCRdb D call of TRBD1 is not possible without DNA. The CDR3 runs 13 residues. Germline values: CDR1 MNHEY, CDR2 SVGAGI. CDR3 sequence reads: CASSPTTWDEQYF.

This clonotype counts as medium-sized (0.01 to 0.1%) by frequency. The rearrangement uses TRBV20-1 and TRBJ2-3; TCRdb calls TRBD1, which cannot be checked without DNA. The CDR3 is made up of 14 amino acids. Per the germline V gene, CDR1 is DFQATT and CDR2 is SNEGSKA (reference sequence). The CDR3 is CSATPGGAEDTQYF.

Measured by frequency, this clonotype is medium-sized. This CDR3 is CSVSTGTTYGYTF. V is TRBV29-1 and J is TRBJ1-2; TCRdb lists TRBD1, though no DNA is available to test this call. This CDR3 is built from 13 residues. CDR1 and CDR2 (germline): SQVTM, ANQGSEA.

Considering frequency, this clonotype is medium-sized. The rearrangement uses TRBV12-3 or TRBV12-4 and TRBJ2-1. The CDR3 length is 14 residues. CDR3 loop: CASSLDSTYNEQFF.

In terms of frequency, this clonotype is medium-sized. The gene calls are TRBV5-1 and TRBJ2-1; the D call of TRBD2 rests on TCRdb alone, since no DNA is present to check it. This CDR3 has 20 amino acids. CDR1 SGHRS and CDR2 YFSETQ come from the germline V gene. This CDR3 is CASSPVLAGTHGSSYNEQFF. The full variable domain, with the rest looked up from reference TRBV5-1 and TRBJ2-1, is KAGVTQTPRYLIKTRGQQVTLSCSPISGHRSVSWYQQTPGQGLQFLFEYFSETQRNKGNFPGRFSGRQFSNSRSEMNVSTLELGDSALYLCASSPVLAGTHGSSYNEQFFGPGTRLTVL.

CDR3 sequence: CASSYLQGVLEETQYF. The chain recombines TRBV6-2 or TRBV6-3 with TRBJ2-5; TCRdb selects TRBD1, and the lack of DNA leaves this call unchecked. The V gene's germline CDR1 is MNHEY and CDR2 SVGEGT. This CDR3 has 16 residues.

According to its frequency, this clonotype is medium-sized. This rearrangement joins TRBV28 to TRBJ2-7; TCRdb's D call, TRBD1, is unchecked because there is no DNA. The CDR3 runs to 15 residues. Per germline, CDR1 MDHEN and CDR2 SYDVKM. The CDR3 reads CASSLRGGGSYEQYF.

By frequency, this clonotype is medium-sized (0.01 to 0.1%). The V gene is TRBV7-2, the J gene TRBJ2-2; there is no DNA to check the TCRdb D call of TRBD1. The CDR3 extends over 15 amino acids. Germline-derived CDR1 and CDR2 are SGHTA and FQGNSA. The CDR3 sequence is CASSSQGTITGELFF.

The V and J genes are TRBV28 and TRBJ2-3; TCRdb's D call of TRBD1 is untestable without DNA. This CDR3 spans 15 amino acids. Germline CDR1 is MDHEN and CDR2 is SYDVKM. The CDR3 spells CASKMAGGATDTQYF.

The chain couples TRBV4-2 to TRBJ2-7; TCRdb selects TRBD1, and the lack of DNA leaves this call unchecked. CDR1 and CDR2 from the germline V gene are LGHNA and YNFKEQ. The CDR3 extends over 15 amino acids. CDR3 region: CASSARTGDTYEQYF.

By frequency, this clonotype registers medium-sized. The chain recombines TRBV20-1 with TRBJ1-6. The CDR3 extends over 16 amino acids. Looked up from germline, CDR1 is DFQATT and CDR2 is SNEGSKA (reference sequence). The CDR3 loop reads CSARDLAGGDNSPLHF.

This chain links TRBV7-3 with TRBJ2-1; the TRBD2 assignment by TCRdb is unverifiable without DNA. From germline, CDR1 is SGHTA and CDR2 FQGTGA. CDR3 length equals 15 residues. The CDR3 spells CASSELAGGLGEQFF.

This clonotype is identified as medium-sized from frequency. The chain recombines TRBV20-1 with TRBJ2-1. The CDR3 sequence is 16 residues long. Germline loops: CDR1 DFQATT, CDR2 SNEGSKA (reference sequence). CDR3: CSARGYLRLSYNEQFF.

This clonotype is medium-sized (0.01 to 0.1%) by frequency. This chain uses TRBV12-3 or TRBV12-4 with TRBJ2-1; the TCRdb D gene call, TRBD2, has no DNA to confirm it. CDR3 size: 14 residues. This CDR3 is CASSGGPSYNEQFF.

The V and J genes are TRBV7-2 and TRBJ2-7. Germline-derived CDR1 and CDR2 are SGHTA and FQGNSA. The CDR3 contains 14 residues. CDR3 region: CASSLAGYLYEQYF.

This clonotype is labeled medium-sized based on frequency. J is TRBJ2-1 and V is TRBV12-3 or TRBV12-4; checking the TCRdb D call of TRBD1 is not possible without DNA. The CDR3 is made up of 13 amino acids. This CDR3 is CASSFPTGIEQFF.

This clonotype ranks as medium-sized in terms of frequency. The chain is built from TRBV20-1 and TRBJ2-3; the D call from TCRdb, TRBD2, cannot be confirmed without DNA. Looked up from germline, CDR1 is DFQATT and CDR2 is SNEGSKA (reference sequence). The CDR3 is 15 residues long. This CDR3 reads CSALAGGIWTDTQYF.

The V call is TRBV19, the J call TRBJ1-2. The CDR3 is 11 residues long. CDR1 is LNHDA and CDR2 is SQIVND in the germline V gene (reference sequence). CDR3 amino acids: CASRGRDGYTF. Full variable domain (outside the CDR3, taken from reference TRBV19 and TRBJ1-2): DGGITQSPKYLFRKEGQNVTLSCEQNLNHDAMYWYRQDPGQGLRLIYYSQIVNDFQKGDIAEGYSVSREKKESFPLTVTSAQKNPTAFYLCASRGRDGYTFGSGTRLTVV.

V and J are TRBV28 and TRBJ2-1; checking the TCRdb D call of TRBD1 is not possible without DNA. The CDR3 has 14 residues. The V gene's germline CDR1 is MDHEN and CDR2 SYDVKM. CDR3 protein: CAILQTGTYNEQFF.

Measured by frequency, this clonotype is medium-sized (0.01 to 0.1%). The chain uses TRBV10-3 and TRBJ1-1; the D call from TCRdb, TRBD1, cannot be confirmed without DNA. CDR3 size: 15 residues. In germline, CDR1 is ENHRY, CDR2 SYGVKD. Here the CDR3 reads CAISESGGSGTEAFF.

The rearrangement joins TRBV6-5 to TRBJ2-5; as DNA is missing, the TRBD1 call by TCRdb cannot be tested. The CDR3 is 15 residues long. Germline V gene sequence: CDR1 MNHEY, CDR2 SVGAGI. The CDR3: CASSYLAGRQETQYF.

The V gene is TRBV2, the J gene TRBJ2-7; with no DNA, the TCRdb D assignment of TRBD1 cannot be verified. Per the germline V gene, CDR1 is SNHLY and CDR2 is FYNNEI. This CDR3 is 15 amino acids long. The CDR3 region is CASSGELLRENEQYF.

This clonotype is medium-sized (0.01 to 0.1%) by frequency. The chain is built from TRBV28 and TRBJ2-1; TCRdb's D call, TRBD1, is unchecked because there is no DNA. Germline CDR1 MDHEN, CDR2 SYDVKM. This CDR3 is 14 amino acids long. CDR3 sequence: CASPGVPPYNEQFF.